This passage covers 4 T cell receptor beta chains from one sample sequenced in a study of vaccination and CD4 T cells after COVID-19. For these TCRs, the target antigens are not known. Stated treatment: roughly 10-day PBMC culture with coronavirus spike peptide pools or control peptides (ViraFEST assay). Sequenced with the Oncomine TCR Beta short-read assay was DNA taken from cultured CD4+ T cells. TCRdb re-called the PCR reads through MiXCR, storing one row per CDR3 protein. The data contain around 15,000 distinct CDR3 sequences, roughly half of them singletons. This specimen was CD4+ T cells from blood, cultured in vitro, taken before SARS-CoV-2 vaccination. These receptors were taken from a human donor who had recovered from COVID-19.

This clonotype appeared a single time. The rearrangement uses TRBV6-1 and TRBJ1-5; D not certain. This CDR3 contains 13 residues. V was clipped by 2 bases and J by 4 bases, with 6 bases between them. Germline V CDR1 and CDR2: MNHNS, SASEGT. The CDR3 region is CASSERENQPQHF. The CDR3 DNA reads TGTGCCAGCAGTGAAAGGGAGAATCAGCCCCAGCATTTT.

The V and J genes are TRBV7-8 and TRBJ1-5; D is perhaps TRBD1 (5 bases). This CDR3 is 15 amino acids long. Germline CDR1 and CDR2: SGHVS and FQNEAQ. V was shortened by 0 bases and J by 1 base, with 7 bases between the two germline ends. CDR3 residues: CASSLAGVSNQPQHF. The DNA of the CDR3 is TGTGCCAGCAGCTTAGCAGGGGTGAGCAATCAGCCCCAGCATTTT.

V usage is TRBV2 and J usage is TRBJ1-2, with 12 bases fitting TRBD1. Germline lookup yields CDR1 SNHLY and CDR2 FYNNEI. The V and J ends lost 6 bases and 8 bases, in that order; junction bases with no gene match: 10. This CDR3 spans 15 amino acids. CDR3 nucleotide sequence: TGTGCCAGCAGAGACATCGGGACAGGGGGCTGGGGCTACACCTTC. Amino acid sequence: CASRDIGTGGWGYTF.

This clonotype was seen a handful of times. V and J are TRBV7-2 and TRBJ1-6, with D possibly matching TRBD1 (5 bases). Trimming pared 1 base from V and 9 bases from J, leaving 16 bases between. This CDR3 is built from 16 residues. Per germline, CDR1 SGHTA and CDR2 FQGNSA. In nucleotides, the CDR3 is TGTGCCAGCAGCTTAGGTCCCAGGGTGACGTCTTCACCCCTCCACTTT. Amino acids: CASSLGPRVTSSPLHF.